A selection of T cell receptor beta chains follows, all from one sample in a study of T-cell memory formation after mild COVID-19. In TCRdb, the 5' RACE reads were re-called with MiXCR into one record per CDR3 protein. The table lists hundreds of thousands of distinct CDR3 sequences, roughly 19% of them singletons. Sequencing used PBMCs or a T cell subset sorted from them (not recorded which). These receptors came from a man younger than 35 who had mild COVID-19 (a few samples of this study predate the infection). Cell type and time point are not known. The CDR3 runs from the conserved cysteine through the conserved F or W.

>TRBV6-2/TRBV6-3|TRBJ2-5
CASRRFSGIQETQYF
>TRBV6-1|TRBJ2-5
CASRVVQETQYF
>TRBV20-1|TRBJ2-7
CSASLPGSTYEQYF
>TRBV12-3/TRBV12-4|TRBJ2-7
CASSGSYEQYF
>TRBV5-1|TRBJ2-1
CASSLGQGTHVNEQFF
>TRBV2|TRBJ2-5
CASTSSEGGRETQYF
>TRBV6-1|TRBJ2-3
CASKDTGTGGTDTQYF
>TRBV5-1|TRBJ2-4
CASSERTSGGAEYF
>TRBV6-5|TRBJ2-7
CASSTRRLGHEQYF
>TRBV4-3|TRBJ2-7
CASSHLPGDRGPYEQYF
>TRBV20-1|TRBJ1-6
CSARVRQASYNSPLHF
>TRBV7-8|TRBJ2-5
CASSRPTGGFQETQYF
>TRBV12-3/TRBV12-4|TRBJ1-1
CASNPTGFNTEAFF
>TRBV5-1|TRBJ2-3
CASREVGPDTQYF
>TRBV7-2|TRBJ2-1
CASSLKQGSYNEQFF
>TRBV20-1|TRBJ2-1
CSARDPGGGKYNEQFF
>TRBV9|TRBJ1-1
CASSGNLREGGAEAFF
>TRBV29-1|TRBJ2-3
CSALRTDTQYF
>TRBV12-3/TRBV12-4|TRBJ2-2
CASSVRRGGNTGELFF
>TRBV20-1|TRBJ1-1
CSARGGLNTEAFF
>TRBV3-1|TRBJ2-1
CASSQDGYSYNEQFF
>TRBV7-2|TRBJ2-1
CASSVRGGTGEGNEQFF
>TRBV25-1|TRBJ1-1
CASSGQGARTEAFF
>TRBV7-2|TRBJ1-2
CASRPSHTGFYGYTF
>TRBV5-1|TRBJ2-3
CASSLGGGVTDTQYF
>TRBV7-3|TRBJ2-3
CASSLWVAPDTQYF
>TRBV7-2|TRBJ1-5
CASSPAGGVQPQHF
>TRBV7-9|TRBJ1-5
CASSSRQGGQPQHF
>TRBV29-1|TRBJ2-7
CSVTPEGSYEQYF
>TRBV29-1|TRBJ2-1
CSVDMGALTDEQFF
>TRBV7-3|TRBJ2-3
CASSPTDGTQYF
>TRBV4-1|TRBJ2-5
CASSPPRGREQETQYF
>TRBV5-1|TRBJ2-5
CASSPHERGWETQYF
>TRBV7-8|TRBJ2-2
CASSSIRGELFF
>TRBV7-6|TRBJ1-4
CASSRRGGNEKLFF
>TRBV6-1|TRBJ2-7
CASSEEDRDRVYEQYF
>TRBV4-1|TRBJ1-4
CASSRTGNEKLFF
>TRBV6-2/TRBV6-3|TRBJ1-3
CASSPFGQGSGNTIYF
>TRBV7-3|TRBJ1-1
CASSSGLVNTEAFF
>TRBV27|TRBJ2-3
CASSPTLSSRTDTQYF
>TRBV2|TRBJ2-1
CASRVGQGSYNEQFF
>TRBV20-1|TRBJ2-5
CSASGQETQYF
>TRBV10-3|TRBJ2-3
CAISLAGGTDTQYF
>TRBV6-6|TRBJ1-2
CASSSTGEDGYTF
>TRBV18|TRBJ2-7
CASSLGQDYEQYF
>TRBV3-1|TRBJ1-3
CASSQGSGNTIYF
>TRBV12-3/TRBV12-4|TRBJ2-7
CASSLYGGGEQYF
>TRBV6-6|TRBJ1-2
CASSYSPRLSFGYTF
>TRBV9|TRBJ2-5
CASTRHVGGLETQYF
>TRBV5-1|TRBJ2-5
CASSLQTGAETQYF
>TRBV9|TRBJ1-2
CASRGQVYGYTF
>TRBV11-2|TRBJ2-7
CASSFGGVRAEQYF
>TRBV10-3|TRBJ1-1
CAISESRDRRGTEAFF
>TRBV20-1|TRBJ1-1
CSARGVDTEAFF
>TRBV4-3|TRBJ2-3
CASSQGQGPDTQYF
>TRBV5-6|TRBJ2-3
CASSLASGHTQYF